A selection of T cell receptor beta chains follows, all from one sample in a study of technical replicates of blood from several donors. Here immunoSEQ multiplex PCR was the method, and the copy in TCRdb shows in-frame clones only, minus some. The repertoire has under 95,000 clones, 95% to 98% of them found once; the top ten carry roughly 0.16%. The specimen sequenced was T cells isolated from PBMCs. Every receptor here comes from a human donor in good health. CDR3s include the opening cysteine and the closing phenylalanine or tryptophan. Fields, in order: CDR3 length, D gene, V gene, J gene, clone size, CDR3 DNA, CDR3 protein. D genes are given only for firm matches. Clone sizes are given selectively: once, few, many, or a class where the clone is expanded.

13	NA	TRBV27	TRBJ2-3	NA	TGTGCCAGCAGGGGACACGTCACAGATACGCAGTATTTT	CASRGHVTDTQYF
14	TRBD1	TRBV27	TRBJ2-7	NA	TGTGCCACCAGGGGGCGAAACGACCTCTACGAGCAGTACTTC	CATRGRNDLYEQYF
13	TRBD1	TRBV7-8	TRBJ1-2	NA	TGTGCCAGCAGCTCCCAGGGGGCGCATGGCTACACCTTC	CASSSQGAHGYTF
15	TRBD2	TRBV7-2	TRBJ2-1	NA	TGTGCCAGCAGCCTCTCGGGACTAACCTACAATGAGCAGTTCTTC	CASSLSGLTYNEQFF
13	NA	TRBV2	TRBJ2-5	NA	TGTGCCAGCAGTGAGGACAGCCAAGAGACCCAGTACTTC	CASSEDSQETQYF
18	NA	TRBV11-3	TRBJ2-7	NA	TGTGCCAGCAGCTTAGATCCCGAACAGGCCCGCTACCCCTACGAGCAGTACTTC	CASSLDPEQARYPYEQYF
14	TRBD1	TRBV5-1	TRBJ1-3	NA	TGCGCCAGCAGCTTCACAGGGGGAGAATTATCCATATATTTT	CASSFTGGELSIYF
12	NA	TRBV28	TRBJ1-2	NA	TGTGCCAGCAGTCCACTGAGTCCAGGGCTCACCTTC	CASSPLSPGLTF
13	NA	TRBV29-1	TRBJ1-1	NA	TGCAGCGCCGACGGAGGAAGGGACACTGAAGCTTTCTTT	CSADGGRDTEAFF
13	NA	TRBV2	TRBJ1-1	once	TGTGCCAGCAGCCCTGACATGAACACTGAAGCTTTCTTT	CASSPDMNTEAFF
19	TRBD1	TRBV12-5	TRBJ1-1	NA	TGTGCTAGTGGTTTGGTACGGACAGGGGAGGCTGGTATTGACACTGAAGCTTTCTTT	CASGLVRTGEAGIDTEAFF
14	NA	TRBV6-5	TRBJ1-1	NA	TGTGCCAGCCAAGGGGAAGACTGGAACACTGAAGCTTTCTTT	CASQGEDWNTEAFF
17	NA	TRBV14	TRBJ2-2	NA	TGTGCCAGCAGCCAAGATCTCTGGGGCCCGAACACCGGGGAGCTGTTTTTT	CASSQDLWGPNTGELFF
14	NA	TRBV28	TRBJ1-5	NA	TGTGCCAGCAGTTTGGGCGGGCGCAATCAGCCCCAGCATTTT	CASSLGGRNQPQHF
13	TRBD1	TRBV28	TRBJ2-7	NA	TGTGCCAGCCTCCGGGACAGGCCCTACGAGCAGTACTTC	CASLRDRPYEQYF
14	NA	TRBV5-5	TRBJ1-1	NA	TGTGCCAGCAGCTGGCGGGTCTTGAACACTGAAGCTTTCTTT	CASSWRVLNTEAFF
15	TRBD1	TRBV18	TRBJ2-7	NA	TGTGCCAGCTCGCGCACAGGGGGCGACTTCTACGAGCAGTACTTC	CASSRTGGDFYEQYF
17	NA	TRBV6-1	TRBJ2-1	NA	TGTGCCAGTAGGGAATCGGCGGGGCTCGGCTCCTACAATGAGCAGTTCTTC	CASRESAGLGSYNEQFF
16	TRBD1	TRBV7-9	TRBJ1-1	few	TGTGCCAGCAGCTTAGAGTCTTGGGGACAGGCCAGGGAAGCTTTCTTT	CASSLESWGQAREAFF
18	NA	TRBV27	TRBJ1-5	NA	TGTGCCAGCAGTAAACAAAACTCCGGGACTGGGCCCAGTCAGCCCCAGCATTTT	CASSKQNSGTGPSQPQHF
15	NA	TRBV5-6	TRBJ2-7	NA	TGTGCCAGCAGCCCGAGGGGGGGCGAAATGTACGAGCAGTACTTC	CASSPRGGEMYEQYF
15	NA	TRBV5-4	TRBJ2-7	NA	TGTGCCAGCAGCCCGAAGGCGCAGGGCACCTACGAGCAGTACTTC	CASSPKAQGTYEQYF